The following is a TCR beta chain sequence with its context. Healthy Caucasians supplied all donations. The data belong to a study of identical twins. MiXCR, run by TCRdb on the 5' RACE reads, gives a single entry per CDR3 protein. The sample has about 530,000 distinct CDR3 sequences; 20% to 25% are singletons. V trimming: 4 bases; J trimming: 5 bases; junction bases outside the gene matches: 11. CDR3 length equals 16 residues. The data also belong to a second study, concerning yellow fever vaccine responses in identical twins. That study reports: Reported findings indicate that twins' vaccine T cell responses seemed partially convergent, partially personalized.

The TCR comes from a woman aged 18-30 years in good health. Sequenced material: CD4+ T cells sorted from blood. This sequence joins TRBV12-3 or TRBV12-4 and TRBJ2-5, with TRBD2 matching over 9 bases. The CDR3 bases are TGTGCCAGCAGTTGGGCCGGGGCGGGAGGGCCGGAGACCCAGTACTTC. It is translated as CASSWAGAGGPETQYF.